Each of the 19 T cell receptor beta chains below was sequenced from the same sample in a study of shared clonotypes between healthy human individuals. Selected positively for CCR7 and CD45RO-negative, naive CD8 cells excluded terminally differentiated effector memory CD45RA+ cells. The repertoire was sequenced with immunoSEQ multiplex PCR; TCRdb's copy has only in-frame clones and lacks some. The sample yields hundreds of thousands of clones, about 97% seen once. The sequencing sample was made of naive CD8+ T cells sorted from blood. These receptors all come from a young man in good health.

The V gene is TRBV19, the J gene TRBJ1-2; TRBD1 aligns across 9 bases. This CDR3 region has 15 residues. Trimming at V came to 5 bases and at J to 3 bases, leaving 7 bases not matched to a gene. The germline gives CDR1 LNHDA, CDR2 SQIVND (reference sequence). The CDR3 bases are TGTGCCAGTAGTGACTGGACAGGGGTGGACTATGGCTACACCTTC. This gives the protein CASSDWTGVDYGYTF.

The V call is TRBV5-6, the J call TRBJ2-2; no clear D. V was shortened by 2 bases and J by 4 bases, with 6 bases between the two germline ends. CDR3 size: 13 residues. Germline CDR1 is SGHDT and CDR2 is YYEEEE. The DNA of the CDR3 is TGTGCCAGCAGCTTATCGAGCACCGGGGAGCTGTTTTTT. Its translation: CASSLSSTGELFF.

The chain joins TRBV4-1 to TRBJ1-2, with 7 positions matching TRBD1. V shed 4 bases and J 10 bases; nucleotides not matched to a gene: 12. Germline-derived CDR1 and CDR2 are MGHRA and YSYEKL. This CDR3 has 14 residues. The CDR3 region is CASSPSRGIRLYTF. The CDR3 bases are TGCGCCAGCAGCCCCTCCAGGGGGATAAGGCTCTACACCTTC.

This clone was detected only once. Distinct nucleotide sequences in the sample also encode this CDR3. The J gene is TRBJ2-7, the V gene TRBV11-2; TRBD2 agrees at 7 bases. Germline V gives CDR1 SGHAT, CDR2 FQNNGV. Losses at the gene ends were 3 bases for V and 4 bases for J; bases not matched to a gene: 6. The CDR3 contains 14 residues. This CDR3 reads CASSLGGTSYEQYF. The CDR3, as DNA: TGTGCCAGCAGCTTGGGGGGGACTTCTTACGAGCAGTACTTC.

CDR3 region: CASSPNNPYEQYF. The CDR3 DNA sequence: TGTGCCAGCAGCCCCAACAACCCCTACGAGCAGTACTTC. This chain joins TRBV7-9 and TRBJ2-7; D gene ambiguous. Germline loops: CDR1 SEHNR, CDR2 FQNEAQ (reference sequence). This CDR3 is built from 13 residues. V lost 5 bases, J lost 2 bases, and 10 bases lay in between. Full variable domain (rest looked up from reference TRBV7-9 and TRBJ2-7): DTGVSQNPRHKITKRGQNVTFRCDPISEHNRLYWYRQTLGQGPEFLTYFQNEAQLEKSRLLSDRFSAERPKGSFSTLEIQRTEQGDSAMYLCASSPNNPYEQYFGPGTRLTVT.

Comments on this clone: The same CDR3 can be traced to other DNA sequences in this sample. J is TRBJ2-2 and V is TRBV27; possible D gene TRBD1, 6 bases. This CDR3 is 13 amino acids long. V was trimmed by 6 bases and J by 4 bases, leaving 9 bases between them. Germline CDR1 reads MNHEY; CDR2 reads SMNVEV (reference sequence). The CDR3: CASSRGGTGELFF. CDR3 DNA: TGTGCCAGCAGCAGGGGTGGCACCGGGGAGCTGTTTTTT.

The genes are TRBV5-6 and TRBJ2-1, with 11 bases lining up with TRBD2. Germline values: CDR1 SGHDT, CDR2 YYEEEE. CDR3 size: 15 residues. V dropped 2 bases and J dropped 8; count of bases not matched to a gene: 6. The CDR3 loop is CASSFSSGRIDEQFF. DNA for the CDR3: TGTGCCAGCAGCTTTTCTAGCGGGAGGATTGATGAGCAGTTCTTC.

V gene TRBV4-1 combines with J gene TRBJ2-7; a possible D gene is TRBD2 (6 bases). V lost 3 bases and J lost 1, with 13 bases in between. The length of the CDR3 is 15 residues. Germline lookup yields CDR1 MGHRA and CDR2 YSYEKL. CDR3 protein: CASSQGREPSYEQYF. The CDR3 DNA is TGCGCCAGCAGCCAGGGACGGGAGCCTTCCTACGAGCAGTACTTC.

CDR3 nucleotide sequence: TGTGCCAGCAGCGAGCCCATGGGGGGCGAGACCTCCTACGAGCAGTACTTC. Translated, it gives CASSEPMGGETSYEQYF. This sequence joins TRBV5-6 and TRBJ2-7; the D gene could be TRBD1 or TRBD2 (6 bases each). V was trimmed by 4 bases and J by 0 bases, leaving 20 bases between them. The CDR3 runs 17 residues. Germline V gene sequence: CDR1 SGHDT, CDR2 YYEEEE.

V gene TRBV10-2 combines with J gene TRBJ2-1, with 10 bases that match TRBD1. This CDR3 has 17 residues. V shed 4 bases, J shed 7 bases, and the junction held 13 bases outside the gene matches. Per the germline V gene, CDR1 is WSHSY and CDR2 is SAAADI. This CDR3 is CASSVPSGTGEENEQFF. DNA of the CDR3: TGCGCCAGCAGTGTCCCCTCCGGGACAGGGGAGGAGAATGAGCAGTTCTTC.

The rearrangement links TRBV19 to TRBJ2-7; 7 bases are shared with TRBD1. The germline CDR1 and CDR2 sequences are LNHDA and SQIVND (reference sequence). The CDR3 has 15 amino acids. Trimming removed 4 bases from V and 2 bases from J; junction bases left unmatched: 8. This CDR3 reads CASSTTGTDPYEQYF. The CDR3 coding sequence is TGTGCCAGTAGTACTACCGGGACAGATCCCTACGAGCAGTACTTC.

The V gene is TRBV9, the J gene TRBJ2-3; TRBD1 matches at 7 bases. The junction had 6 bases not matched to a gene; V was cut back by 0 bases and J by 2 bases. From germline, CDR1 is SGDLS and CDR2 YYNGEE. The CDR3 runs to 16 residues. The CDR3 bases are TGTGCCAGCAGCGTAGCCGGGACAGTTCCCACAGATACGCAGTATTTT. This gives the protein CASSVAGTVPTDTQYF.

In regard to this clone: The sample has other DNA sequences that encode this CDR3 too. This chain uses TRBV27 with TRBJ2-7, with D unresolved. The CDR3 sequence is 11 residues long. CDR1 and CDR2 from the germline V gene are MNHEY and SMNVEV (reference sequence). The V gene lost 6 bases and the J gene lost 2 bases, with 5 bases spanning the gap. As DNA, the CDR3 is TGTGCCAGCAGCACCCCCTACGAGCAGTACTTC. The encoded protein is CASSTPYEQYF.

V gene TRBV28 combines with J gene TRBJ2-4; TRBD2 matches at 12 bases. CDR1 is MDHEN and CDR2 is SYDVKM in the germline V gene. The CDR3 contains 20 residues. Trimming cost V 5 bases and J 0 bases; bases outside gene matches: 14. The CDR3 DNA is TGTGCCAGCAGTGCCTGGACTAGCGGGGTAGTGGGGGTAGCCAAAAACATTCAGTACTTC. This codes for CASSAWTSGVVGVAKNIQYF.

CDR3 bases: TGTGCCAGCAGTTTATGGCCAGGGAACACCGGGGAGCTGTTTTTT. As protein: CASSLWPGNTGELFF. The V call is TRBV27, the J call TRBJ2-2; no definite D call. This CDR3 region has 15 residues. Germline V gene data show CDR1 as MNHEY and CDR2 as SMNVEV (reference sequence). The V end lost 1 base, the J end lost 1 base, and 7 bases lay between the germline ends.

In DNA, the CDR3 is TGTGCCAGCAGCTTAGGGGAGGGGGCGAACACTGAAGCTTTCTTT. Its translation: CASSLGEGANTEAFF. This chain links TRBV7-6 with TRBJ1-1, with 7 bases aligning to TRBD1. The CDR3 runs 15 residues. The J segment lost 1 base and the V segment lost 1 base, leaving 3 bases of the junction unmatched. Per germline, CDR1 SGHVS and CDR2 FNYEAQ.

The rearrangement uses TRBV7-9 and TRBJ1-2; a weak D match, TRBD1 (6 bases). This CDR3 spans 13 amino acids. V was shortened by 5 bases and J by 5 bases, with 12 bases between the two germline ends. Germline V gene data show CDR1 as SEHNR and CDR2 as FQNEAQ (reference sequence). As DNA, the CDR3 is TGTGCCAGCAGCCTTACAGGGAAGTATGGCTACACCTTC. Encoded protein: CASSLTGKYGYTF.

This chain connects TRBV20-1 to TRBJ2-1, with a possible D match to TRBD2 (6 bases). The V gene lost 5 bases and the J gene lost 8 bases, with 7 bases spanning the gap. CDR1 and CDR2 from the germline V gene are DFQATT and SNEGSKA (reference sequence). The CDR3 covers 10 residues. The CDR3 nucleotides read TGCAGTGCTGGGAGGCATGAGCAGTTCTTC. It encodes CSAGRHEQFF.

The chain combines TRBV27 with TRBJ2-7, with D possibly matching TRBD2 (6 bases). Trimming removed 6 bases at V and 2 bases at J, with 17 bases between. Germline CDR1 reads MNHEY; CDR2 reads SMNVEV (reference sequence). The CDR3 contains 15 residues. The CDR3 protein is CASSPIGGETYEQYF. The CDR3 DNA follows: TGTGCCAGCAGCCCCATCGGCGGGGAAACCTACGAGCAGTACTTC.